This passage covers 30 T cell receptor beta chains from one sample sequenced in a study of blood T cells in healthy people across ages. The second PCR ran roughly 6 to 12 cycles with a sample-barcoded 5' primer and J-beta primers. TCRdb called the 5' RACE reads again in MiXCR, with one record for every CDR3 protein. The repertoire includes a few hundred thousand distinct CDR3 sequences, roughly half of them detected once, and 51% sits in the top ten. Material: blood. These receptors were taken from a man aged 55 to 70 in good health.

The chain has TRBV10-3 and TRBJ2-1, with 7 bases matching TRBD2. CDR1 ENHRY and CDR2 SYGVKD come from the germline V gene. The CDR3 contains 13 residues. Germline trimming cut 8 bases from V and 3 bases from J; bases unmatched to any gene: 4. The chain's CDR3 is CAIGLDLYNEQFF. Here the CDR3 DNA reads TGTGCCATCGGACTAGACCTCTACAATGAGCAGTTCTTC.

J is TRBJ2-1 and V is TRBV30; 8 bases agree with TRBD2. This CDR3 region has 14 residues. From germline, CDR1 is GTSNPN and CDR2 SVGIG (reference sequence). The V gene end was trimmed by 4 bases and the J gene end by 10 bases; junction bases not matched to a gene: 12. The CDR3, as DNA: TGTGCCTGGACCCCGGGGGGGCCTCATCGGGAGCAGTTCTTC. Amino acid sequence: CAWTPGGPHREQFF.

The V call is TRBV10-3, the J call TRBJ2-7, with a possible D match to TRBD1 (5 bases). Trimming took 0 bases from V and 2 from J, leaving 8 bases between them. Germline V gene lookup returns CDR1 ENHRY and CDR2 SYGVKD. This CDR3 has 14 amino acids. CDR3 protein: CAISESVGAYEQYF. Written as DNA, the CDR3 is TGTGCCATCAGTGAGTCGGTAGGGGCCTACGAGCAGTACTTC.

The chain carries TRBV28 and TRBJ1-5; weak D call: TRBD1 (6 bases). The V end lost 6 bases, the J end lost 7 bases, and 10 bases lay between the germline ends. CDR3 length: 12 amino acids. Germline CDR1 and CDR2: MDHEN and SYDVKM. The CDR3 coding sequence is TGTGCCAGCAGCGTCAGGGGCCAGCCCCAGCATTTT. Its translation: CASSVRGQPQHF.

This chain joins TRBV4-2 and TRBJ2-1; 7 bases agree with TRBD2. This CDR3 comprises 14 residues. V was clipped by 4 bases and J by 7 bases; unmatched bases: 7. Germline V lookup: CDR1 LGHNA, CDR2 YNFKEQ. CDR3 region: CASSREGPPNEQFF. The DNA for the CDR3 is TGTGCCAGCAGCCGGGAGGGCCCGCCTAATGAGCAGTTCTTC.

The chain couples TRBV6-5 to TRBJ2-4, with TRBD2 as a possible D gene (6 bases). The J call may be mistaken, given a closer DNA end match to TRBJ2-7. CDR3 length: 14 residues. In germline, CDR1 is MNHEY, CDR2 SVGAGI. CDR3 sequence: CASSYDGGIYEQYF. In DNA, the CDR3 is TGTGCCAGCAGTTACGATGGGGGGATTTACGAGCAGTACTTC.

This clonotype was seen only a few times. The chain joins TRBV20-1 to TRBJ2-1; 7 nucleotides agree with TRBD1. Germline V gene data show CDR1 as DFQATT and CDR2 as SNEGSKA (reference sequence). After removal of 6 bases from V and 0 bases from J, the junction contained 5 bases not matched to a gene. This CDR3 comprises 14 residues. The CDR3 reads CSALGDSSYNEQFF. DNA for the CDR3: TGCAGTGCCCTCGGGGACAGCTCCTACAATGAGCAGTTCTTC.

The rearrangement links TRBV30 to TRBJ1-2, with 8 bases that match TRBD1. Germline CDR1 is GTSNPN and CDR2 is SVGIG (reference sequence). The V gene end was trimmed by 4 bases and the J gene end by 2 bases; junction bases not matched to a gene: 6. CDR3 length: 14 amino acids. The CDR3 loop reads CAWTRDRLNYGYTF. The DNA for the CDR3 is TGTGCCTGGACCCGGGACAGGCTAAACTATGGCTACACCTTC.

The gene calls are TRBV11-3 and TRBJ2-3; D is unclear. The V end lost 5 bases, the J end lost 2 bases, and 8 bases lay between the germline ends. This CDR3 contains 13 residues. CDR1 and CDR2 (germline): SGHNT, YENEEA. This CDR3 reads CASSVGPTDTQYF. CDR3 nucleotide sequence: TGTGCCAGCAGCGTAGGGCCCACAGATACGCAGTATTTT.

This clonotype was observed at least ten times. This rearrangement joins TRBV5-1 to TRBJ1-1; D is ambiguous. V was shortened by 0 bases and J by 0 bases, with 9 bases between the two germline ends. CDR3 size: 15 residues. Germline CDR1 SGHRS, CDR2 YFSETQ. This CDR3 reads CASSLGDGLNTEAFF. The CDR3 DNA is TGCGCCAGCAGCTTGGGGGATGGCCTGAACACTGAAGCTTTCTTT.

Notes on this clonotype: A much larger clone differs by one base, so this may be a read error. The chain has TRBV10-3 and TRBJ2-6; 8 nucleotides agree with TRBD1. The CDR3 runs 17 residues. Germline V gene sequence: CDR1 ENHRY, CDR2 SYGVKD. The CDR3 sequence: CAVSPGQDCSGANVLTF. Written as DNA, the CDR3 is TGTGCCGTCAGCCCGGGACAGGATTGCTCTGGGGCCAACGTCCTGACTTTC.

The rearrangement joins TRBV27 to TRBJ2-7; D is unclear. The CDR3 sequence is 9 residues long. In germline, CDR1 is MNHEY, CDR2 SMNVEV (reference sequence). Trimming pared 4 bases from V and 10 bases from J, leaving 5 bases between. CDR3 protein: CASSWSQYF. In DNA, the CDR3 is TGTGCCAGCAGTTGGTCCCAGTACTTC.

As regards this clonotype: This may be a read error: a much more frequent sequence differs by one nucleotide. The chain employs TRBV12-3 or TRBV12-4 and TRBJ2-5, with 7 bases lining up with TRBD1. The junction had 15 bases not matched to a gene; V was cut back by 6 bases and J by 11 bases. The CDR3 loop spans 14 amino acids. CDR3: CASRRTGEHNEQYF. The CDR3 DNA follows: TGTGCCAGCAGGAGGACAGGAGAACACAATGAGCAGTACTTC.

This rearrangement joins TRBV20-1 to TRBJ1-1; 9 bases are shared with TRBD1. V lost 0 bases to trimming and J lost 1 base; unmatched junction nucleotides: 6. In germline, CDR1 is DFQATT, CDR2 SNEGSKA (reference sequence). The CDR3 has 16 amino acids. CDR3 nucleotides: TGCAGTGCTAGAGATATGGACAGGGGAGGGAACACTGAAGCTTTCTTT. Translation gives CSARDMDRGGNTEAFF.

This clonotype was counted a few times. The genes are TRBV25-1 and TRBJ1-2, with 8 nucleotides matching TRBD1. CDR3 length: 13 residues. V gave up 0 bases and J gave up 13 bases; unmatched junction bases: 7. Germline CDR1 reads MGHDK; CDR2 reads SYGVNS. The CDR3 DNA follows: TGTGCCAGCAGTGAATATGGGCAGGGGGCGGCCACCTTC. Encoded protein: CASSEYGQGAATF.

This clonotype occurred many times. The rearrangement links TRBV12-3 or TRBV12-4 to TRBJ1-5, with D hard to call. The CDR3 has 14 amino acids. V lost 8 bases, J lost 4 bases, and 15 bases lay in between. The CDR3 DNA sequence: TGTGCCAGCGCGGCATGGGCACATAATCAGCCCCAGCATTTT. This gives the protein CASAAWAHNQPQHF.

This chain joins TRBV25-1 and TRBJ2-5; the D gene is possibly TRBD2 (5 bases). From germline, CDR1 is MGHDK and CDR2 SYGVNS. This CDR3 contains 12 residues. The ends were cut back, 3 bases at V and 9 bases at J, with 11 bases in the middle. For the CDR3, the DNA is TGTGCCAGCAGTGACTTCCTCGGGGCCCAGTACTTC. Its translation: CASSDFLGAQYF.

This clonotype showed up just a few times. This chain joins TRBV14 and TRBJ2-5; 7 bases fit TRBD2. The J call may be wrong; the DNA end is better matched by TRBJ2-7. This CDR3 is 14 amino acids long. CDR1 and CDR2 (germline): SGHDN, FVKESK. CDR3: CASSQDGGGYEQYF. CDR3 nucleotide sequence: TGTGCCAGCAGCCAAGATGGGGGGGGCTACGAGCAGTACTTC.

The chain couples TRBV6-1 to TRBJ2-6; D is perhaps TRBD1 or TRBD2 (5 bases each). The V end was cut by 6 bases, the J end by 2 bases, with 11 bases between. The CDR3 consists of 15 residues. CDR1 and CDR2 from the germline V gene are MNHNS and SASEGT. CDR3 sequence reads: CASRSWGTGANVLTF. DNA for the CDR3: TGTGCCAGCAGATCATGGGGGACTGGGGCCAACGTCCTGACTTTC.

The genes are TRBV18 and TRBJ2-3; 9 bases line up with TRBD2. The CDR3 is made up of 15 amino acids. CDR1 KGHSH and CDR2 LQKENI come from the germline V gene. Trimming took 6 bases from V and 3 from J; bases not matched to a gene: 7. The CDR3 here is CASSIAGARTDTQYF. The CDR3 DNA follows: TGTGCCAGCTCGATAGCGGGAGCGCGGACAGATACGCAGTATTTT.

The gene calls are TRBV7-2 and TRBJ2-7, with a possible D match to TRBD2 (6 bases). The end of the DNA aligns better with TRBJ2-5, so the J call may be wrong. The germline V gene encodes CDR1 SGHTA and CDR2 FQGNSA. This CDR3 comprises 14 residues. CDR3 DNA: TGTGCCAGCAGCACCGGGCGACTAGTGGAGACCCAGTACTTC. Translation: CASSTGRLVETQYF.

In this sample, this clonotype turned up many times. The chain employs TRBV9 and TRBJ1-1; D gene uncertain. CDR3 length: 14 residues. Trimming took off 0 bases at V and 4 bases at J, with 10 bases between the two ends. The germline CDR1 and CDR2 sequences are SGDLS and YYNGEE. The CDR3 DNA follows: TGTGCCAGCAGCGTAGTTGGGGTTGGCACTGAAGCTTTCTTT. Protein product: CASSVVGVGTEAFF.

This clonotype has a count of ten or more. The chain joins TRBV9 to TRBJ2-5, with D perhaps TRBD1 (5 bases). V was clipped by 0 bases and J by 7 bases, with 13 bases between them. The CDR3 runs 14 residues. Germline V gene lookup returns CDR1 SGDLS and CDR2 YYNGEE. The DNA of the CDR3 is TGTGCCAGCAGCGTAGGTGGGGCCGTGGGGACCCAGTACTTC. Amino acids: CASSVGGAVGTQYF.

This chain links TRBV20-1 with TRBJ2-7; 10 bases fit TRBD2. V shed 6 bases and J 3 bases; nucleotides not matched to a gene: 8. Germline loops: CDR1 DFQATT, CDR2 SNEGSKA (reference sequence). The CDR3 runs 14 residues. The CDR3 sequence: CSAPPRTSGYEQYF. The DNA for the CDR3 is TGCAGTGCGCCGCCCCGGACTAGCGGCTACGAGCAGTACTTC.

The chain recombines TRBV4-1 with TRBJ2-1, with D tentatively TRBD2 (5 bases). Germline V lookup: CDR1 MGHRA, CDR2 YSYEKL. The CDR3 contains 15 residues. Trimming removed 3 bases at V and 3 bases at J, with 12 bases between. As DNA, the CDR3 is TGCGCCAGCAGCCACCTCCTTGGAGGCTACAATGAGCAGTTCTTC. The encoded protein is CASSHLLGGYNEQFF.

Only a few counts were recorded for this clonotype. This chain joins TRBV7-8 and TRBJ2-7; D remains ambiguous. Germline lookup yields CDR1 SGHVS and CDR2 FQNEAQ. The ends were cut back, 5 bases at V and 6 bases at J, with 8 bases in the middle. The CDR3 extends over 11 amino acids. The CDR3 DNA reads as TGTGCCAGCAGCCAGAATCGCGAGCAGTACTTC. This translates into CASSQNREQYF.

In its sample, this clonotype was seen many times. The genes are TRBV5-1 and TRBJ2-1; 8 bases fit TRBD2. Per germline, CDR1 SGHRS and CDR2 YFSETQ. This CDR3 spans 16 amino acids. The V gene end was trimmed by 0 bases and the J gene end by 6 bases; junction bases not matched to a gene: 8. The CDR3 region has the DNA TGCGCCAGCAGCTTGGGGATAGCGGGGCCGTCCAATGAGCAGTTCTTC. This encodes CASSLGIAGPSNEQFF. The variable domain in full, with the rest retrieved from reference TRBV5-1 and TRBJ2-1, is KAGVTQTPRYLIKTRGQQVTLSCSPISGHRSVSWYQQTPGQGLQFLFEYFSETQRNKGNFPGRFSGRQFSNSRSEMNVSTLELGDSALYLCASSLGIAGPSNEQFFGPGTRLTVL.

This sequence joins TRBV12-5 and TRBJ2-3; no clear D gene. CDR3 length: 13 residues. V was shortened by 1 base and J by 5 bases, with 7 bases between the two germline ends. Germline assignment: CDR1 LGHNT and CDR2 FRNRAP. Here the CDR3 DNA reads TGTGCTAGTGGTTTGGAACCGGGAGATACGCAGTATTTT. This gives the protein CASGLEPGDTQYF.

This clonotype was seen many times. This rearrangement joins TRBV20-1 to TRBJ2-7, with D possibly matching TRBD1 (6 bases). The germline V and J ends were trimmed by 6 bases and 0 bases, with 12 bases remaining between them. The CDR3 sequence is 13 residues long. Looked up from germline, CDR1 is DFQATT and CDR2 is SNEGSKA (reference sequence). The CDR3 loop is CSAVGQTSYEQYF. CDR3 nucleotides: TGCAGTGCCGTGGGACAAACCTCCTACGAGCAGTACTTC.

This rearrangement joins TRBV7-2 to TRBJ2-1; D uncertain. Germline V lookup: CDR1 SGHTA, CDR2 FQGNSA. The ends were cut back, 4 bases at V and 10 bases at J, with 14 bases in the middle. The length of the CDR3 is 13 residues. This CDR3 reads CASSSFEKGEQFF. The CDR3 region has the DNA TGTGCCAGCAGCTCGTTTGAGAAGGGAGAGCAGTTCTTC.